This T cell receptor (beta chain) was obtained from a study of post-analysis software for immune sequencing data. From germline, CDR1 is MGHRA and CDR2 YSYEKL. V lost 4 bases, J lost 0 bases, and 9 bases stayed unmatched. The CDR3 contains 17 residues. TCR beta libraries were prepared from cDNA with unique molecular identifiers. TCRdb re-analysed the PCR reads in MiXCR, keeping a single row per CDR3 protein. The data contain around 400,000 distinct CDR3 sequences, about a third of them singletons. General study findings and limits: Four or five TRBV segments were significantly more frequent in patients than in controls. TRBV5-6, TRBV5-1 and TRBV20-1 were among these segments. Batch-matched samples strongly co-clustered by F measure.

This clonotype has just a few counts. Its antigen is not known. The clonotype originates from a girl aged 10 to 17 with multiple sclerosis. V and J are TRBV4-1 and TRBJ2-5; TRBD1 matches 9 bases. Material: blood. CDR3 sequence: CASSPTGGLPYQETQYF. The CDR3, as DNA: TGCGCCAGCAGCCCAACAGGGGGCCTCCCGTACCAAGAGACCCAGTACTTC.